This entry lists 7 T cell receptor beta chains sequenced from one sample in a study of blood T cell repertoires in COVID-19. Some clones are missing from TCRdb's copy, which holds only in-frame ones; the method was immunoSEQ multiplex PCR. The sample comprises more than 400,000 clones, approximately 85% of which are singletons, and about 3.2% rests with the top ten. The sequencing input was peripheral blood. The receptors derive from a human donor in a cohort sampled during active COVID-19.

V usage is TRBV2 and J usage is TRBJ2-3; perhaps TRBD1 as D (5 bases). CDR1 and CDR2 (germline): SNHLY, FYNNEI. The V gene lost 5 bases and the J gene lost 0 bases, with 12 bases spanning the gap. The CDR3 has 15 residues. For the CDR3, the DNA is TGTGCCAGCAGTAACAGGCGATCTAGCACAGATACGCAGTATTTT. This sequence encodes CASSNRRSSTDTQYF.

The genes are TRBV4-1 and TRBJ1-2, with D possibly matching TRBD1 (6 bases). The CDR3 runs 14 residues. Germline CDR1 reads MGHRA; CDR2 reads YSYEKL. V shed 3 bases and J shed 5 bases, with 13 bases lying between them. This CDR3 reads CASSQADRSYGYTF. The CDR3 nucleotides read TGCGCCAGCAGCCAGGCGGACAGATCGTATGGCTACACCTTC.

The chain couples TRBV28 to TRBJ2-7; D might be TRBD1 (5 bases). The germline V and J ends were trimmed by 2 bases and 1 base, with 9 bases remaining between them. Germline loops: CDR1 MDHEN, CDR2 SYDVKM. The CDR3 is made up of 14 amino acids. CDR3 bases: TGTGCCAGCAGTTTAATAGGGGTTTCCTACGAGCAGTACTTC. Encoded protein: CASSLIGVSYEQYF.

Details on this clone: This may come from a read error, since a much larger clone is one base off. The genes are TRBV11-2 and TRBJ2-7, with D possibly matching TRBD2 (6 bases). The germline V gene has CDR1 SGHAT and CDR2 FQNNGV. The ends were cut back, 5 bases at V and 2 bases at J, with 13 bases in the middle. The CDR3 is 14 amino acids. CDR3 protein: CASSPRDLTYEQYF. CDR3 DNA sequence: TGTGCCAGCAGCCCCCGGGACTTGACCTACGAGCAGTACTTC.

The CDR3 DNA follows: TGCGCCAGCAGCCAACATGTTCCCGGACAGGCGGGAACTGAAGCTTTCTTT. It specifies CASSQHVPGQAGTEAFF. V and J are TRBV4-1 and TRBJ1-1; 7 bases agree with TRBD1. With 2 bases clipped from V and 5 bases from J, the junction kept 14 bases outside the gene matches. The CDR3 is 17 residues long. CDR1 is MGHRA, CDR2 YSYEKL, per germline.

This sequence joins TRBV5-1 and TRBJ1-1, with D unresolved. The CDR3 is 14 residues long. The V gene lost 2 bases and the J gene lost 0 bases, with 8 bases spanning the gap. Germline CDR1 SGHRS, CDR2 YFSETQ. CDR3 residues: CASSLNNMNTEAFF. CDR3 DNA: TGCGCCAGCAGCTTAAATAATATGAACACTGAAGCTTTCTTT.

DNA for the CDR3: TGTGCCTGGAGCCTGACAGGGGGCGGAACTGAAGCTTTCTTT. Translation: CAWSLTGGGTEAFF. This chain uses TRBV30 with TRBJ1-1, with TRBD1 matching 10 bases. This CDR3 region has 14 residues. Germline V gene sequence: CDR1 GTSNPN, CDR2 SVGIG (reference sequence). Unmatched junction bases numbered 6, after V lost 3 bases and J lost 5 bases. The full variable domain, completed using reference TRBV30 and TRBJ1-1, is SQTIHQWPATLVQPVGSPLSLECTVEGTSNPNLYWYRQAAGRGLQLLFYSVGIGQISSEVPQNLSASRPQDRQFILSSKKLLLSDSGFYLCAWSLTGGGTEAFFGQGTRLTVV.